Listed here are 25 T cell receptor beta chains from one sample, sequenced in a study of cytomegalovirus exposure and HLA in healthy donors. Primers included in the PCR were 60 Vbeta and 13 Jbeta primers. The data were produced by immunoSEQ multiplex PCR, yet TCRdb's version contains in-frame clones alone and is incomplete. The data contain around 200,000 clones, more than 65% of them singletons. The sample taken for sequencing was PBMCs. Source of these receptors: a girl under 10 years old in good health and CMV-seropositive.

This chain uses TRBV5-1 with TRBJ2-4; D may be TRBD2 (6 bases). The CDR3 runs 15 residues. Germline V gene sequence: CDR1 SGHRS, CDR2 YFSETQ. The V and J ends lost 0 bases and 1 base respectively, with 8 bases between them. The CDR3 nucleotides read TGCGCCAGCAGCTTGGTTGGGGGGGCCAAAAACATTCAGTACTTC. Translation gives CASSLVGGAKNIQYF.

CDR3 region: CASSLIGGGGYNEQFF. CDR3 DNA sequence: TGTGCCAGCAGTTTAATAGGCGGGGGGGGCTACAATGAGCAGTTCTTC. The chain has TRBV28 and TRBJ2-1, with 9 bases aligning to TRBD2. Per the germline V gene, CDR1 is MDHEN and CDR2 is SYDVKM. CDR3 length equals 16 residues. The junction had 5 bases not matched to a gene; V was cut back by 2 bases and J by 3 bases.

The V and J genes are TRBV30 and TRBJ2-5; TRBD1 aligns across 12 bases. The J call could be wrong; TRBJ2-7 is a better fit for the DNA end. Germline assignment: CDR1 GTSNPN and CDR2 SVGIG (reference sequence). The CDR3 is 14 residues long. DNA of the CDR3: TGTGCCTGGGGCCGGGACAGGGGGCTCTACGAGCAGTACTTC. Translated: CAWGRDRGLYEQYF.

This clone was detected once. The CDR3: CASSQGLAGGRETQYF. The CDR3, as DNA: TGTGCCAGCAGCCAAGGACTAGCGGGAGGGAGGGAGACCCAGTACTTC. The V gene is TRBV5-6, the J gene TRBJ2-5, with 15 bases fitting TRBD2. CDR1 is SGHDT and CDR2 is YYEEEE in the germline V gene. The CDR3 has 16 residues. The junction had 6 bases not matched to a gene; V was cut back by 4 bases and J by 5 bases.

This clone showed up just once. This chain joins TRBV5-1 and TRBJ1-5; D is undetermined. The CDR3 is 13 amino acids. Trimming took 0 bases from V and 5 from J, leaving 6 bases between them. Germline CDR1 and CDR2: SGHRS and YFSETQ. CDR3 DNA: TGCGCCAGCAGCTTGGTGTCTGATCAGCCCCAGCATTTT. Protein: CASSLVSDQPQHF.

The genes are TRBV27 and TRBJ1-2; 7 bases line up with TRBD1. This CDR3 is built from 15 residues. Germline-derived CDR1 and CDR2 are MNHEY and SMNVEV (reference sequence). The V and J ends lost 2 bases and 6 bases, in that order; junction bases with no gene match: 9. The CDR3 region is CASSLIEGAFNGYTF. In DNA, the CDR3 is TGTGCCAGCAGTTTAATCGAGGGGGCGTTTAATGGCTACACCTTC.

V is TRBV7-2 and J is TRBJ1-3, with a weak D call TRBD1 (5 bases). This CDR3 region has 16 residues. V was cut by 1 base and J by 1 base, with 11 bases left in between. Germline CDR1 reads SGHTA; CDR2 reads FQGNSA. Here the CDR3 DNA reads TGTGCCAGCAGCTTAGATTGGGGCTATTCTGGAAACACCATATATTTT. The encoded protein is CASSLDWGYSGNTIYF.

This clone has a single count. This rearrangement joins TRBV19 to TRBJ2-6, with 9 bases lining up with TRBD1. Germline CDR1 and CDR2: LNHDA and SQIVND (reference sequence). Trimming removed 6 bases from V and 4 bases from J; junction bases left unmatched: 7. The CDR3 has 16 amino acids. The DNA for the CDR3 is TGTGCCAGTAGGACACAGGGGGCCGGAGGGGCCAACGTCCTGACTTTC. Its protein is CASRTQGAGGANVLTF. Full variable domain (rest looked up from reference TRBV19 and TRBJ2-6): DGGITQSPKYLFRKEGQNVTLSCEQNLNHDAMYWYRQDPGQGLRLIYYSQIVNDFQKGDIAEGYSVSREKKESFPLTVTSAQKNPTAFYLCASRTQGAGGANVLTFGAGSRLTVL.

CDR3 DNA: TGTGCCAGCAGTTTATCCTCGCGAGGCAGGGGGATCGCATCGTGGTTTCCACCCCTCCACTTT. Protein: CASSLSSRGRGIASWFPPLHF. This chain joins TRBV27 and TRBJ1-6, with 7 bases fitting TRBD1. The V gene's germline CDR1 is MNHEY and CDR2 SMNVEV (reference sequence). CDR3 length equals 21 residues. V lost 0 bases to trimming and J lost 11 bases; unmatched junction nucleotides: 25.

This clone was seen more than once but under ten times. The V gene is TRBV15, the J gene TRBJ1-1; D gene unclear. Germline CDR1 is LNHNV and CDR2 is YYDKDF (reference sequence). This CDR3 has 13 amino acids. V was trimmed by 8 bases and J by 3 bases, leaving 13 bases between them. CDR3 sequence reads: CATSTGWDTEAFF. For the CDR3, the DNA is TGTGCCACCTCGACGGGATGGGACACTGAAGCTTTCTTT.

The chain joins TRBV5-4 to TRBJ2-1; the D gene is possibly TRBD2 (5 bases). CDR1 and CDR2 (germline): SGHNT, YYREEE (reference sequence). V was pared by 0 bases and J by 2 bases, with 9 bases between. CDR3 length: 15 residues. CDR3 sequence reads: CASSLAGEPYNEQFF. In DNA form, the CDR3 reads TGTGCCAGCAGCTTGGCCGGGGAGCCCTACAATGAGCAGTTCTTC.

This chain uses TRBV4-1 with TRBJ2-2; D is unclear. The length of the CDR3 is 14 residues. In germline, CDR1 is MGHRA, CDR2 YSYEKL. Trimming removed 1 base at V and 5 bases at J, with 8 bases between. CDR3 DNA: TGCGCCAGCAGCCAAGGAGCCGTTACCGGGGAGCTGTTTTTT. Amino acids: CASSQGAVTGELFF.

The rearrangement links TRBV11-2 to TRBJ2-3, with D tentatively TRBD2 (6 bases). Trimming pared 1 base from V and 4 bases from J, leaving 12 bases between. The CDR3 consists of 15 residues. Germline V gene sequence: CDR1 SGHAT, CDR2 FQNNGV. CDR3 region: CASSLARLGADTQYF. The CDR3 DNA sequence: TGTGCCAGCAGCTTAGCCCGACTAGGGGCAGATACGCAGTATTTT.

The chain employs TRBV6-6 and TRBJ1-6, with D unclear. CDR1 and CDR2 (germline): MNHNY, SVGAGI (reference sequence). This CDR3 region has 12 residues. The V end lost 6 bases, the J end lost 6 bases, and 6 bases lay between the germline ends. Written as DNA, the CDR3 is TGTGCCAGCAGATCCGTTAATTCACCCCTCCACTTT. This sequence encodes CASRSVNSPLHF.

This sequence joins TRBV11-3 and TRBJ2-1, with a possible D match to TRBD2 (5 bases). CDR3 length: 12 amino acids. Germline CDR1 SGHNT, CDR2 YENEEA. V was clipped by 5 bases and J by 7 bases, with 9 bases between them. The CDR3, as DNA: TGTGCCAGCAGCCCGGGATTGAATGAGCAGTTCTTC. As protein: CASSPGLNEQFF.

The chain has TRBV7-8 and TRBJ1-3, with TRBD1 matching 8 bases. The CDR3 has 18 residues. After removal of 6 bases from V and 1 base from J, the junction contained 14 bases not matched to a gene. Germline CDR1 and CDR2: SGHVS and FQNEAQ. The CDR3 nucleotides read TGTGCCAGCAGTTTTGGGGTGACGACAGGGGATTCTGGAAACACCATATATTTT. This sequence encodes CASSFGVTTGDSGNTIYF.

This clone was detected only a few times. The J gene is TRBJ2-2, the V gene TRBV5-6; TRBD1 matches 9 bases. J was trimmed by 5 bases and V by 1 base; bases with no gene match: 3. The CDR3 contains 15 residues. CDR1 is SGHDT and CDR2 is YYEEEE in the germline V gene. CDR3 loop: CASSLTGGNTGELFF. The CDR3 bases are TGTGCCAGCAGCTTGACAGGGGGCAATACCGGGGAGCTGTTTTTT.

Note on this clone: Other DNA sequences in the sample encode the same CDR3. J is TRBJ1-1 and V is TRBV27; a weak D match, TRBD1 (6 bases). The CDR3 is 14 amino acids. V shed 5 bases and J shed 5 bases, with 15 bases lying between them. Germline CDR1 reads MNHEY; CDR2 reads SMNVEV (reference sequence). CDR3 nucleotides: TGTGCCAGCAGTGCTTATACAGGGAGTACTGAAGCTTTCTTT. Its translation is CASSAYTGSTEAFF.

The genes are TRBV13 and TRBJ2-4; tentative D call: TRBD2 (6 bases). The length of the CDR3 is 15 residues. The germline gives CDR1 PRHDT, CDR2 FYEKMQ (reference sequence). The ends were cut back, 5 bases at V and 8 bases at J, with 19 bases in the middle. The CDR3 DNA sequence: TGTGCCAGCAGCCCTCGGGAGACAACCCCGGACATTCAGTACTTC. Translated: CASSPRETTPDIQYF.

V usage is TRBV6-5 and J usage is TRBJ1-2; D not certain. CDR3 length equals 13 residues. Trimming stripped 5 bases from V and 4 bases from J, with 11 bases between. The V gene's germline CDR1 is MNHEY and CDR2 SVGAGI. The CDR3 protein is CASSEEASYGYTF. For the CDR3, the DNA is TGTGCCAGCAGTGAAGAGGCTTCCTATGGCTACACCTTC.

This clone was observed once. V gene TRBV14 combines with J gene TRBJ2-1; 7 nucleotides match TRBD2. The CDR3 loop spans 18 amino acids. With V trimmed by 0 bases and J by 6 bases, 14 bases remained unmatched. CDR1 is SGHDN and CDR2 is FVKESK in the germline V gene. Here the CDR3 DNA reads TGTGCCAGCAGCCAAGAAGGGAGGGGACCCCTTCTTTTCAATGAGCAGTTCTTC. It translates to CASSQEGRGPLLFNEQFF.

The CDR3 DNA reads TGTGCCAGCAGCCAAGTTGCGTTCCAAGAGACCCAGTACTTC. Translation gives CASSQVAFQETQYF. The chain employs TRBV14 and TRBJ2-5; D is undetermined. V lost 1 base, J lost 1 base, and 7 bases lay in between. The germline CDR1 and CDR2 sequences are SGHDN and FVKESK. This CDR3 is built from 14 residues.

The rearrangement links TRBV19 to TRBJ2-6; D is unresolved. The CDR3 is 15 amino acids. Trimming removed 3 bases at V and 3 bases at J, with 9 bases between. Germline-derived CDR1 and CDR2 are LNHDA and SQIVND (reference sequence). The CDR3 spells CASSIRLRGANVLTF. In DNA form, the CDR3 reads TGTGCCAGTAGTATTCGTCTTCGTGGGGCCAACGTCCTGACTTTC. Supplemented by reference TRBV19 and TRBJ2-6, the full variable domain reads DGGITQSPKYLFRKEGQNVTLSCEQNLNHDAMYWYRQDPGQGLRLIYYSQIVNDFQKGDIAEGYSVSREKKESFPLTVTSAQKNPTAFYLCASSIRLRGANVLTFGAGSRLTVL.

The chain combines TRBV11-2 with TRBJ2-1; the D gene is possibly TRBD2 (6 bases). The V end lost 1 base, the J end lost 8 bases, and 24 bases lay between the germline ends. The germline gives CDR1 SGHAT, CDR2 FQNNGV. The CDR3 contains 18 residues. The CDR3: CASSLVGFGGPYGDEQFF. The CDR3 nucleotides read TGTGCCAGCAGCTTAGTGGGTTTTGGAGGGCCCTATGGCGATGAGCAGTTCTTC.

V is TRBV4-1 and J is TRBJ2-7; D not resolved. Per the germline V gene, CDR1 is MGHRA and CDR2 is YSYEKL. This CDR3 is 16 amino acids long. V lost 1 base, J lost 0 bases, and 13 bases lay in between. The CDR3 is CASSQVAMPYSYEQYF. DNA of the CDR3: TGCGCCAGCAGCCAAGTTGCGATGCCCTACTCCTACGAGCAGTACTTC.